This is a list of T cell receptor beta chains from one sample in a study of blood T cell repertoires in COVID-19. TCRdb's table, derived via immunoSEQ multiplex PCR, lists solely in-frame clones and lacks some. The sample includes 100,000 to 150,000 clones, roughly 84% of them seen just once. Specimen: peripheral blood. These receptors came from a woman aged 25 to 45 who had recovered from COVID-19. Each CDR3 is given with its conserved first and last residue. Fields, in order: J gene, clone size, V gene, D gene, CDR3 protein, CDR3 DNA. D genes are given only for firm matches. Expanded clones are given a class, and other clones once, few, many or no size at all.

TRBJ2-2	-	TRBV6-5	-	CASSWGQGNTGELFF	TGTGCCAGCAGTTGGGGGCAGGGGAACACCGGGGAGCTGTTTTTT
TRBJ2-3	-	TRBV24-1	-	CATAGPPGEKGKDTQYF	TGTGCCACCGCGGGGCCTCCGGGAGAAAAGGGGAAAGATACGCAGTATTTT
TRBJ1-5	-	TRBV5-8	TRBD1	CASSSGTGVKDQPQHF	TGTGCCAGCAGCTCCGGGACAGGCGTCAAGGATCAGCCCCAGCATTTT
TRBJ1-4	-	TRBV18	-	CASSPRGGGDEKLFF	TGTGCCAGCTCACCCCGCGGTGGGGGGGATGAAAAACTGTTTTTT
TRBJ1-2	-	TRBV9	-	CASSVDSNYGYTF	TGTGCCAGCAGCGTGGACAGCAACTATGGCTACACCTTC
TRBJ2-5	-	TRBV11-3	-	CASSLGERETQYF	TGTGCCAGCAGCTTAGGGGAGCGGGAGACCCAGTACTTC
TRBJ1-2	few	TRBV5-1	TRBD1	CASSLTGTYYGYTF	TGCGCCAGCAGCCTGACAGGGACTTACTATGGCTACACCTTC
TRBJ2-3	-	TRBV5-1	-	CASSWVGLSTDTQYF	TGCGCCAGCAGCTGGGTGGGGCTTAGCACAGATACGCAGTATTTT
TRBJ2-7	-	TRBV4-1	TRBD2	CASSQTGAGVPYEQYF	TGCGCCAGCAGCCAAACGGGAGCGGGAGTCCCCTACGAGCAGTACTTC
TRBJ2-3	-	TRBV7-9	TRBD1	CASSFETGTDTQYF	TGTGCCAGCAGCTTCGAGACAGGGACAGATACGCAGTATTTT
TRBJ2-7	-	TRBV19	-	CASSMGARYEQYF	TGTGCCAGTAGTATGGGGGCGAGGTACGAGCAGTACTTC
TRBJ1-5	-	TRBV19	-	CASSPQWRGNQPQHF	TGTGCCAGTAGTCCCCAGTGGCGGGGCAATCAGCCCCAGCATTTT
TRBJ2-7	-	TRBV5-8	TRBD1	CASSFIGTVNEQYF	TGTGCCAGCAGCTTCATCGGGACAGTTAACGAGCAGTACTTC
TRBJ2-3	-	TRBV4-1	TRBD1	CASSQGDRGPDTQYF	TGCGCCAGCAGCCAAGGAGACAGGGGTCCAGATACGCAGTATTTT
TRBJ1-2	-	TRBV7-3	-	CASSLTGGGYGYTF	TGTGCCAGCAGCTTAACGGGGGGAGGCTATGGCTACACCTTC
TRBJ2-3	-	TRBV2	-	CASRGTAGYTQYF	TGTGCCAGCCGAGGAACGGCGGGGTATACGCAGTATTTT
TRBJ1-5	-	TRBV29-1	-	CSVEEGTHQPQHF	TGCAGCGTTGAAGAGGGGACACACCAGCCCCAGCATTTT
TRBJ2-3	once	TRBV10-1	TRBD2	CASETSGGTDTQYF	TGCGCCAGCGAGACTAGCGGGGGCACAGATACGCAGTATTTT
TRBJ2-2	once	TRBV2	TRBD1	CVSSVHPGGTNTGELFF	TGTGTCAGCAGTGTCCACCCAGGGGGCACGAACACCGGGGAGCTGTTTTTT
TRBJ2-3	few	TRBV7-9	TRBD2	CASSSGTSGTDTQYF	TGTGCCAGCAGCTCCGGGACTAGCGGCACAGATACGCAGTATTTT
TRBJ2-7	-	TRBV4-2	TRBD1	CASSQGTGLTLPYEQYF	TGTGCCAGCAGCCAAGGGACAGGGTTAACGTTGCCCTACGAGCAGTACTTC
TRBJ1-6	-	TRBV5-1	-	CASSLGADRSNSPLHF	TGCGCCAGCAGCTTGGGGGCTGACAGGAGTAATTCACCCCTCCACTTT
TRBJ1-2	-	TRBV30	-	CAWSVGEDGYTF	TGTGCCTGGAGTGTGGGGGAGGATGGCTACACCTTC
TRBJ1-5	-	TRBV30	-	CAWGTGKEPQHF	TGTGCCTGGGGTACAGGGAAGGAGCCCCAGCATTTT
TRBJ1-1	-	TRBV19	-	CASRGREAFF	TGTGCCAGTAGGGGCCGTGAAGCTTTCTTT
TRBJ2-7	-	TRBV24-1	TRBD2	CATRLAGDHEQYF	TGTGCCACCAGACTAGCGGGAGACCACGAGCAGTACTTC
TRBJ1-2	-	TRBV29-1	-	CSVGETYGYTF	TGCAGCGTTGGGGAGACCTATGGCTACACCTTC
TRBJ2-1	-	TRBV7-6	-	CASSLVAGGSYNEQFF	TGTGCCAGCAGCTTAGTCGCCGGGGGAAGCTACAATGAGCAGTTCTTC
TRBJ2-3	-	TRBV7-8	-	CASSLGDWGTDTQYF	TGTGCCAGCAGCTTAGGAGACTGGGGCACAGATACGCAGTATTTT
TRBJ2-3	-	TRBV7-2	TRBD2	CASSGLAGGVITDTQYF	TGTGCCAGCAGCGGACTAGCGGGGGGGGTTATCACAGATACGCAGTATTTT
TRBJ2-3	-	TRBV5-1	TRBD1	CASSLGRLGQGSSTDTQYF	TGCGCCAGCAGCTTGGGGAGACTAGGACAGGGCTCTAGCACAGATACGCAGTATTTT
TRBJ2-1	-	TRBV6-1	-	CASSEETGGMDNEQFF	TGTGCCAGCAGTGAGGAGACAGGCGGAATGGACAATGAGCAGTTCTTC
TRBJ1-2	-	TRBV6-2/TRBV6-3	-	CASSRGDGYTF	TGTGCCAGCAGTCGGGGTGATGGCTACACCTTC
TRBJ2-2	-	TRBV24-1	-	CATGPGDFTGELFF	TGTGCCACCGGCCCGGGGGATTTTACCGGGGAGCTGTTTTTT
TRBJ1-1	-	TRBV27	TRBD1	CASRDSRGLYTEAFF	TGTGCCAGCAGAGACAGCAGGGGGCTCTACACTGAAGCTTTCTTT
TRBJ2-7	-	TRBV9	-	CASSPWAESSYEQYF	TGTGCCAGCAGCCCCTGGGCAGAGAGCTCCTACGAGCAGTACTTC
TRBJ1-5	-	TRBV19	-	CASRPGESNQPQHF	TGTGCCAGTAGACCGGGGGAGAGCAATCAGCCCCAGCATTTT
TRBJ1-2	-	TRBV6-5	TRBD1	CASSQTGPYGYTF	TGTGCCAGCAGTCAGACAGGGCCCTATGGCTACACCTTC
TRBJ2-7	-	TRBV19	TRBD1	CASSARDRSVDEQYF	TGTGCCAGTAGTGCCCGGGACAGGAGTGTTGACGAGCAGTACTTC
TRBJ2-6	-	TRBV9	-	CASSVEGTVFSGANVLTF	TGTGCCAGCAGCGTGGAGGGGACAGTTTTTTCTGGGGCCAACGTCCTGACTTTC
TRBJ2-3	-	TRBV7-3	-	CASSSGRSTDTQYF	TGTGCCAGCAGCTCGGGGAGAAGCACAGATACGCAGTATTTT
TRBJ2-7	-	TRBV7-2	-	CASSFGGGSYEQYF	TGTGCCAGCAGCTTCGGGGGAGGCTCCTACGAGCAGTACTTC
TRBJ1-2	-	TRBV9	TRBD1	CASSAADGGGGPNGYTF	TGTGCCAGCAGCGCTGCCGATGGAGGGGGCGGCCCTAATGGCTACACCTTC
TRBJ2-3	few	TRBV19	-	CASSIGPLLTDTQYF	TGTGCCAGTAGTATTGGGCCCCTACTCACAGATACGCAGTATTTT
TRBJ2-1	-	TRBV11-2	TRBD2	CASSLAGLAVGHNEQFF	TGTGCCAGCAGCTTAGCAGGACTAGCCGTGGGGCACAATGAGCAGTTCTTC
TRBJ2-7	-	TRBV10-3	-	CAISSTGVIGLAREQYF	TGTGCCATCAGTTCGACAGGGGTCATCGGACTAGCGCGCGAGCAGTACTTC
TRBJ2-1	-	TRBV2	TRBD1	CASSERQGSRNEQFF	TGTGCCAGCAGTGAGCGACAGGGGTCGCGGAATGAGCAGTTCTTC
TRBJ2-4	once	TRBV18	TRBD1	CASSPRQGSAKNIQYF	TGTGCCAGCTCACCAAGACAGGGTTCAGCCAAAAACATTCAGTACTTC
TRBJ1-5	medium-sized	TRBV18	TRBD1	CASSPDRGGNQPQHF	TGTGCCAGCTCTCCGGACAGGGGTGGCAATCAGCCCCAGCATTTT
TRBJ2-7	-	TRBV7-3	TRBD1	CASSETGAEQYF	TGTGCCAGCAGCGAAACAGGGGCCGAGCAGTACTTC
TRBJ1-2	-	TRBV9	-	CASSITGDYGYTF	TGTGCCAGCAGCATTACCGGAGACTATGGCTACACCTTC
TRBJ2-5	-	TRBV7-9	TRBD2	CASRTSGGKETQYF	TGTGCCAGCCGGACTAGCGGGGGGAAAGAGACCCAGTACTTC
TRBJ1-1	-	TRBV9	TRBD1	CASSPGTGAVTEAFF	TGTGCCAGCAGCCCCGGGACAGGGGCTGTCACTGAAGCTTTCTTT